What follows is one T cell receptor (beta chain) and its context. Using immunoSEQ multiplex PCR, the repertoire was profiled, and TCRdb retains in-frame clones only, with some absent. The repertoire has 23,000 or so clones, about 95% of them found once; the top ten carry less than 0.85%. These data originate in a study of graft-versus-host responses after intestinal transplantation. Germline CDR1 MNHNS, CDR2 SASEGT. The CDR3 has 15 amino acids. The V and J ends lost 5 bases and 1 base respectively, with 14 bases between them. The V call is TRBV6-1, the J call TRBJ1-1; D not certain. The TCR originated in a human patient who received an intestinal transplant, so some T cells may come from the graft donor. Sequenced material: PBMCs, taken roughly 30 days after intestinal transplant. This CDR3 reads CASSKTYPPNTEAFF. The DNA of the CDR3 is TGTGCCAGCAGTAAGACATATCCTCCGAACACTGAAGCTTTCTTT.